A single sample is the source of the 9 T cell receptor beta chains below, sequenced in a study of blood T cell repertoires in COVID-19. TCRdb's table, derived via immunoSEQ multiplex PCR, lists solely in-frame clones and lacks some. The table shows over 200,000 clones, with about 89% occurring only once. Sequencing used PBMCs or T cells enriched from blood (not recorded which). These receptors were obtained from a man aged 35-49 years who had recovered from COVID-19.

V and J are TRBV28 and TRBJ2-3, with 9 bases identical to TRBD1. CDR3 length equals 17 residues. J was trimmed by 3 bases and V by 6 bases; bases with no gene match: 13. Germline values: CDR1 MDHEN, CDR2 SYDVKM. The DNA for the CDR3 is TGTGCCAGCAGCCCCCCGGGACAGGGTCATGGGACAGATACGCAGTATTTT. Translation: CASSPPGQGHGTDTQYF.

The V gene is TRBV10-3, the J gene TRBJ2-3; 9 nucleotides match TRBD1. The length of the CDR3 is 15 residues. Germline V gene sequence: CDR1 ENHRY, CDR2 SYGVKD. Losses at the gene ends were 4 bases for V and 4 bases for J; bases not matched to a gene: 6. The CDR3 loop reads CAISGTGVSADTQYF. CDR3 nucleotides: TGTGCCATCAGTGGGACAGGGGTCTCAGCAGATACGCAGTATTTT.

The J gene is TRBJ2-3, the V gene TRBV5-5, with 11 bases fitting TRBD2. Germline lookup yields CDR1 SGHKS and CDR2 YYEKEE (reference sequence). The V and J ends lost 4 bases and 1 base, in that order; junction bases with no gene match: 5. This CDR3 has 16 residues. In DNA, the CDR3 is TGTGCCAGCAGCATGGCGGGACTAGCGGGCACAGATACGCAGTATTTT. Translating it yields CASSMAGLAGTDTQYF.

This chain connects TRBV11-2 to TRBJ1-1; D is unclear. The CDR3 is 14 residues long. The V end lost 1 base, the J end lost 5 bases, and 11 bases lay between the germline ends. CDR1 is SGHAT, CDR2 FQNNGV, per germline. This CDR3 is CASSLALGATEAFF. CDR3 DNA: TGTGCCAGCAGCTTAGCGCTGGGAGCAACTGAAGCTTTCTTT.

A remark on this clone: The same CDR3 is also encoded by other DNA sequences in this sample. The CDR3 DNA sequence: TGCGCCAGCAGCTTGGCGGCAGGGAACACTGAAGCTTTCTTT. Translating gives CASSLAAGNTEAFF. The rearrangement uses TRBV5-1 and TRBJ1-1; D remains ambiguous. This CDR3 is built from 14 residues. V was trimmed by 0 bases and J by 1 base, leaving 7 bases between them. Germline lookup yields CDR1 SGHRS and CDR2 YFSETQ.

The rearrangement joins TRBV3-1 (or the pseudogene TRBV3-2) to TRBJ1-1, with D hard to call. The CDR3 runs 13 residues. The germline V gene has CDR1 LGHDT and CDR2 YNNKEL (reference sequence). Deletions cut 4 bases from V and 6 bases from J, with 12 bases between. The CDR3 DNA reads TGTGCCAGCAGCCGCCTTGAGGGCTCTGAAGCTTTCTTT. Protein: CASSRLEGSEAFF.

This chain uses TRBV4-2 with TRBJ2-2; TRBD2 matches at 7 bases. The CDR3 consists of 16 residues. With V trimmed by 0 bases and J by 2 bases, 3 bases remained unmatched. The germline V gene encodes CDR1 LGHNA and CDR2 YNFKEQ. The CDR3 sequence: CASSQEPGLNTGELFF. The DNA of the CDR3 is TGTGCCAGCAGCCAAGAACCGGGACTAAACACCGGGGAGCTGTTTTTT.

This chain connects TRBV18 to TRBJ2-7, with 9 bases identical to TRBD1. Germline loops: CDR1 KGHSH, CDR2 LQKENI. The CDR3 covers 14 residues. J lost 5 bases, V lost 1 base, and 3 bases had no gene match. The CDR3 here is CASSPRTGDDEQYF. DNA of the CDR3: TGTGCCAGCTCACCACGGACAGGGGATGACGAGCAGTACTTC.

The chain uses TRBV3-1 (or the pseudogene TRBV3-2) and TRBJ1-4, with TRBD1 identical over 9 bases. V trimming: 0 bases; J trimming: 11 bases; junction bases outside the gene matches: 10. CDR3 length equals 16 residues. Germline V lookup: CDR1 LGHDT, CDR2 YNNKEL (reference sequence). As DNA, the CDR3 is TGTGCCAGCAGCCAAGACGCCTCCGGGACAGGGTATAAACTGTTTTTT. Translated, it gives CASSQDASGTGYKLFF.